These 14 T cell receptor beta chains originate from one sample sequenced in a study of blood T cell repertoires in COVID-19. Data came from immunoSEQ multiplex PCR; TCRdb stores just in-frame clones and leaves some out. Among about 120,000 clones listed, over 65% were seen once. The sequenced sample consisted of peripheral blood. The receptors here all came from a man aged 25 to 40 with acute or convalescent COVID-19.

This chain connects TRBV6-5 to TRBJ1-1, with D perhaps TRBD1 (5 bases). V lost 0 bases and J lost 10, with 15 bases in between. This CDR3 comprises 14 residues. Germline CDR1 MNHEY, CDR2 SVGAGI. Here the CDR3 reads CASSYSARVDRAFF. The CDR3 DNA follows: TGTGCCAGCAGTTACTCGGCCAGGGTCGATCGAGCTTTCTTT.

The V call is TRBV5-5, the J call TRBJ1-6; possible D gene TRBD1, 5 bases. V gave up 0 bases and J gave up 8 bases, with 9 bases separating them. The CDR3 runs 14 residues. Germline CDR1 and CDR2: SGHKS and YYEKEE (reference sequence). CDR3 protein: CASSLVGGYSPLHF. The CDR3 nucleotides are TGTGCCAGCAGCTTGGTCGGGGGTTATTCACCCCTCCACTTT.

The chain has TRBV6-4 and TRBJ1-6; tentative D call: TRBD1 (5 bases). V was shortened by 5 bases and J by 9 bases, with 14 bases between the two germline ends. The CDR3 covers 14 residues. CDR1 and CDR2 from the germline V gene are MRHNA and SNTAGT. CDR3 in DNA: TGTGCCAGCAGTAACCCTTATCAGGGTTCACCCCTCCACTTT. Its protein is CASSNPYQGSPLHF.

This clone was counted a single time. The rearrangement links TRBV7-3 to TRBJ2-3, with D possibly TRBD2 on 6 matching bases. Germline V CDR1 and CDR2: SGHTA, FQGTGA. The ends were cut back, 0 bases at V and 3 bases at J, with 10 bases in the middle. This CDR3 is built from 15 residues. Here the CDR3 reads CASSLTRELTDTQYF. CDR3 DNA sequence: TGTGCCAGCAGCTTAACTCGGGAGTTAACAGATACGCAGTATTTT.

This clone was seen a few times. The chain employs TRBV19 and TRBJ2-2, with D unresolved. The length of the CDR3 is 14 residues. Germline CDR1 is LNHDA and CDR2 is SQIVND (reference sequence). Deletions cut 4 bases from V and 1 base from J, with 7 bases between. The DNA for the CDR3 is TGTGCCAGTAGTACTGTAGTGAACACCGGGGAGCTGTTTTTT. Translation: CASSTVVNTGELFF.

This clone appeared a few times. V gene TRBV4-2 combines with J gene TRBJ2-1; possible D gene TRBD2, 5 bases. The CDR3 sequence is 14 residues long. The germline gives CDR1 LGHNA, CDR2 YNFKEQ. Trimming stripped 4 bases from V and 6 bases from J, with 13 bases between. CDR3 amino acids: CASSPEDLGNEQFF. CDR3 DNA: TGTGCCAGCAGCCCCGAGGACTTAGGCAATGAGCAGTTCTTC.

Here the CDR3 reads CATPGGEGNSPLHF. The CDR3 coding sequence is TGTGCCACCCCCGGAGGGGAGGGGAATTCACCCCTCCACTTT. This chain uses TRBV28 with TRBJ1-6; D perhaps matches TRBD1 (5 bases). CDR3 length: 14 amino acids. CDR1 is MDHEN and CDR2 is SYDVKM in the germline V gene. With 10 bases removed from V and 7 bases from J, the gap between germline ends came to 17 bases.

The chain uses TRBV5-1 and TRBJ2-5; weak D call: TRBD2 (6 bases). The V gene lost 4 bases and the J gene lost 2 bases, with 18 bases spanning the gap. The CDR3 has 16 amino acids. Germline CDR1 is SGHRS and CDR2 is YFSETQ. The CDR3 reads CASSLREQAPQETQYF. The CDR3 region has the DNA TGCGCCAGCAGCCTACGGGAGCAGGCCCCTCAAGAGACCCAGTACTTC.

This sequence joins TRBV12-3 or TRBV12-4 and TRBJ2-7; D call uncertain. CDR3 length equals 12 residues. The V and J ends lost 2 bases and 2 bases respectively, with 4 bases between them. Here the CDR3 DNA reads TGTGCCAGCAGTTTAAGCACCTACGAGCAGTACTTC. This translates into CASSLSTYEQYF.

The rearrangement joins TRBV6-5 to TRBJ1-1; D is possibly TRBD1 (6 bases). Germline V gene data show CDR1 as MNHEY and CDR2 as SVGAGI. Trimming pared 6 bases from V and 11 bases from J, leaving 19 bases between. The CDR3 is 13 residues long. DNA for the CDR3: TGTGCCAGCAGCGCGGGGGCTTCGGTGGACGCTTTCTTT. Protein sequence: CASSAGASVDAFF.

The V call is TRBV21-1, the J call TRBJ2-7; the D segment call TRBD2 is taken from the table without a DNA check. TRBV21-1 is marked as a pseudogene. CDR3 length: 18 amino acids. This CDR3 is CASSKGGTSAAEDYEQYV. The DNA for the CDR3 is TGTGCCAGCAGCAAAGGGGGGACTAGCGCGGCCGAAGACTACGAGCAGTACGTC.

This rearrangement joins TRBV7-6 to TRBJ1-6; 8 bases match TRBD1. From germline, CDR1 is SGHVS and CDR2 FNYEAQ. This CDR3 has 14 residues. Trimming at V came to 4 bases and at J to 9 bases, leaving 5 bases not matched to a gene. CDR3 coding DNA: TGTGCCAGCAGCTCGGACAGGGCACTTTCACCCCTCCACTTT. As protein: CASSSDRALSPLHF.

DNA for the CDR3: TGTGCCAGTAGTATTGAGAGTACCGGGGAGCTGTTTTTT. Amino acid sequence: CASSIESTGELFF. J is TRBJ2-2 and V is TRBV19; D is uncertain. In germline, CDR1 is LNHDA, CDR2 SQIVND (reference sequence). The V gene lost 3 bases and the J gene lost 5 bases, with 7 bases spanning the gap. CDR3 length: 13 residues.

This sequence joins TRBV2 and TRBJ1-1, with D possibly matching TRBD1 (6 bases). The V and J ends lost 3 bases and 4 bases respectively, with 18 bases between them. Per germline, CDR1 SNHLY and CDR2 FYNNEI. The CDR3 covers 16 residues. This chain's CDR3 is CASSDPGAGVGTEAFF. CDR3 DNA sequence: TGTGCCAGCAGTGATCCCGGGGCAGGGGTGGGCACTGAAGCTTTCTTT.